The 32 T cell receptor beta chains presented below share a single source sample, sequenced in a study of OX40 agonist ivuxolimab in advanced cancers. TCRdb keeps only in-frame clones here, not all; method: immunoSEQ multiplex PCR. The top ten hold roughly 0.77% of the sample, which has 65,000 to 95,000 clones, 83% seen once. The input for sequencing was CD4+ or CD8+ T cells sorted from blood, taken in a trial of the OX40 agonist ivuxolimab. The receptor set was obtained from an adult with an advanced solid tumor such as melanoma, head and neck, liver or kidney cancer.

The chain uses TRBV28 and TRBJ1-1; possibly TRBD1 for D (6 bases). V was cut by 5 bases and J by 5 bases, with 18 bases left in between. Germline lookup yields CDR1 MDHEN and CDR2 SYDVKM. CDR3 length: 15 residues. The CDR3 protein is CASSLVGGRWTEAFF. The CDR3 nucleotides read TGTGCCAGCAGTCTAGTCGGGGGCCGGTGGACTGAAGCTTTCTTT.

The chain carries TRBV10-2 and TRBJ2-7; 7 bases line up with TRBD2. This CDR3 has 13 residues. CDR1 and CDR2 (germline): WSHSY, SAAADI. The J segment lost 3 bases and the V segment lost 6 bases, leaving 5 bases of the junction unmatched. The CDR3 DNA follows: TGCGCCAGCAGAGTAGCGGGTCGCTACGAGCAGTACTTC. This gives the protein CASRVAGRYEQYF.

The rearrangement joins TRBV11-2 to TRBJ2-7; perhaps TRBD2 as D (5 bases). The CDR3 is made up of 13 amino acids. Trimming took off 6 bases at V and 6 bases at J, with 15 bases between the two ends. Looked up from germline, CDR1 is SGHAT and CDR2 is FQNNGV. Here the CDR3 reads CASRPPSGPEQYF. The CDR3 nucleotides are TGTGCCAGCAGACCCCCAAGCGGTCCCGAGCAGTACTTC.

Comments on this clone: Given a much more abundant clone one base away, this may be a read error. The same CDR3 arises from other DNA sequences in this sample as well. The CDR3 loop is CSVTKSDTEAFF. The DNA of the CDR3 is TGCAGCGTTACCAAGTCAGACACTGAGGCTTTCTTT. This chain uses TRBV29-1 with TRBJ1-1, with D unresolved. CDR1 and CDR2 (germline): SQVTM, ANQGSEA. The CDR3 has 12 residues.

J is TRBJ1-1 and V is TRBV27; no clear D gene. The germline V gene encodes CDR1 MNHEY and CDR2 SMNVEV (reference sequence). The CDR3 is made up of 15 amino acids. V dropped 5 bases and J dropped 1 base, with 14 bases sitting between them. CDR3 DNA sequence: TGTGCCAGCAGTGTCCACCCTAAGGGGAACACTGAAGCTTTCTTT. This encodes CASSVHPKGNTEAFF.

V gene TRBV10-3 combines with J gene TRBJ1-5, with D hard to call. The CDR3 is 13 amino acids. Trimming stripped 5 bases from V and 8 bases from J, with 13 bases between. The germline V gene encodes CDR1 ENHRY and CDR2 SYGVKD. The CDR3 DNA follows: TGTGCCATCAGTTGGAAGGAAAGGGAGCCCCAGCATTTT. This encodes CAISWKEREPQHF.

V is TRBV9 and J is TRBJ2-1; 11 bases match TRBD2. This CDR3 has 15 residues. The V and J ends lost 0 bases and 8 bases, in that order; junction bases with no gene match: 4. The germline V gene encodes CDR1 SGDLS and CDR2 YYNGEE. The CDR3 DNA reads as TGTGCCAGCAGCGTAGATACTAGCGGGAGAGATGAGCAGTTCTTC. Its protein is CASSVDTSGRDEQFF.

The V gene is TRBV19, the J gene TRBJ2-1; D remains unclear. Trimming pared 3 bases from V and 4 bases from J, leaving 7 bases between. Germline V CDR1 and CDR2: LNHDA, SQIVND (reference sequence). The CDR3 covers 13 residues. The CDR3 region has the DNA TGTGCCAGTAGTATCGGTGGATACAATGAGCAGTTCTTC. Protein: CASSIGGYNEQFF.

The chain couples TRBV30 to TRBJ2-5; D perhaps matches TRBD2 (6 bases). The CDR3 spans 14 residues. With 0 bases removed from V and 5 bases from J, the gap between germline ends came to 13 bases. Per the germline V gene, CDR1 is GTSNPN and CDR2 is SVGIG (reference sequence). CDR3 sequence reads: CAWSVRWEVETQYF. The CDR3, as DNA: TGTGCCTGGAGTGTACGATGGGAGGTGGAGACCCAGTACTTC.

CDR3 DNA: TGTGCCAGCAGTCCAACCAGCGGGAGCCTCGAGACCCAGTACTTC. This translates into CASSPTSGSLETQYF. This chain links TRBV6-5 with TRBJ2-5; 8 positions match TRBD2. From germline, CDR1 is MNHEY and CDR2 SVGAGI. The V gene end was trimmed by 5 bases and the J gene end by 5 bases; junction bases not matched to a gene: 10. The CDR3 covers 15 residues.

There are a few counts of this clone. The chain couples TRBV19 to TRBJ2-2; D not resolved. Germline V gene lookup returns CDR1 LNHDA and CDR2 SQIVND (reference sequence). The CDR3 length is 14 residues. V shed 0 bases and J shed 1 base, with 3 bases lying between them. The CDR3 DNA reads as TGTGCCAGTAGTATAGAATGGAACACCGGGGAGCTGTTTTTT. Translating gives CASSIEWNTGELFF.

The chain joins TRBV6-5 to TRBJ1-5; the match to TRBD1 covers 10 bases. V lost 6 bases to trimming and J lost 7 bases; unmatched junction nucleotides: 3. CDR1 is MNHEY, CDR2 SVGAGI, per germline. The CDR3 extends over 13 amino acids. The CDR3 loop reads CASSPDRGQPQHF. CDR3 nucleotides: TGTGCCAGCAGCCCGGACAGGGGGCAGCCCCAGCATTTT.

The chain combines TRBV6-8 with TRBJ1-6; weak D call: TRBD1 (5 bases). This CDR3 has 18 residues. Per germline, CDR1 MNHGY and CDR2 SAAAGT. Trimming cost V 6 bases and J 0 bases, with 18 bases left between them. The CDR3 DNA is TGTGCCAGCAGCTTTGGGACGGCCCTGAGCTCCTATAATTCACCCCTCCACTTT. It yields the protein CASSFGTALSSYNSPLHF.

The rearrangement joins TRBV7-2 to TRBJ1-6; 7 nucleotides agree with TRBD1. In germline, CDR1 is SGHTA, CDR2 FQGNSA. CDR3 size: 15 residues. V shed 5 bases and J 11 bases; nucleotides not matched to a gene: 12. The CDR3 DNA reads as TGTGCCAGCAGCGGAAGACAGGGAACGACGGCACCCCTCCACTTT. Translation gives CASSGRQGTTAPLHF.

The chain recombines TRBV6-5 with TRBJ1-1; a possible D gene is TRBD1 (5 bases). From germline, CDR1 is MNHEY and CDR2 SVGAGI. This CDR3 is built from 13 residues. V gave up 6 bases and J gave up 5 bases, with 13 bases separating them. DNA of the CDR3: TGTGCCAGCAGCAGCAGGGAGGGGACTGAAGCTTTCTTT. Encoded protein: CASSSREGTEAFF.

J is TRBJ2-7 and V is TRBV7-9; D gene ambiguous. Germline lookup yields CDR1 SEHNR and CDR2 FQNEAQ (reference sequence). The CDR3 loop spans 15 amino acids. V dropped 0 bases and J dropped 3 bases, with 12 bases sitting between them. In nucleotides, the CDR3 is TGTGCCAGCAGCTTAGCGCGGTCAGGTTTCTACGAGCAGTACTTC. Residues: CASSLARSGFYEQYF.

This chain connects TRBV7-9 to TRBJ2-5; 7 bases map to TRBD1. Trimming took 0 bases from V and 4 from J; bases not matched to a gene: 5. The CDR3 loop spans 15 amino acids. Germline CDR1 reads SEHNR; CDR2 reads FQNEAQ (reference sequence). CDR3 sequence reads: CASSLAQGEGETQYF. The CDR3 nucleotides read TGTGCCAGCAGCTTAGCTCAGGGGGAAGGAGAGACCCAGTACTTC.

The DNA for the CDR3 is TGTGCCAGCAGTGACTCGGGGCTTCCGAACACTGAAGCTTTCTTT. Its translation is CASSDSGLPNTEAFF. This chain connects TRBV6-4 to TRBJ1-1; possibly TRBD1 for D (5 bases). V lost 0 bases and J lost 1, with 9 bases in between. The length of the CDR3 is 15 residues. Germline V gene lookup returns CDR1 MRHNA and CDR2 SNTAGT.

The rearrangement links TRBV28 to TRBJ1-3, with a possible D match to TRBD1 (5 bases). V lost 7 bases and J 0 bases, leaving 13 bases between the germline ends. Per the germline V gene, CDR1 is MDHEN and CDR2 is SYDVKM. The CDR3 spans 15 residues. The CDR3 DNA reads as TGTGCCAGCAATCCTCCGGGGGACTCTGGAAACACCATATATTTT. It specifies CASNPPGDSGNTIYF. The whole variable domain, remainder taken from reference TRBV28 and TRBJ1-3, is DVKVTQSSRYLVKRTGEKVFLECVQDMDHENMFWYRQDPGLGLRLIYFSYDVKMKEKGDIPEGYSVSREKKERFSLILESASTNQTSMYLCASNPPGDSGNTIYFGEGSWLTVV.

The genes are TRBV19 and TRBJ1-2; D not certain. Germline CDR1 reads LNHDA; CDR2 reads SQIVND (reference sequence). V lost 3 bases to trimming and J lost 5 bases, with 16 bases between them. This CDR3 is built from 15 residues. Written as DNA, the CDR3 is TGTGCCAGTAGTATGGGTCCAGGTGGTTCATATGGCTACACCTTC. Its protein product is CASSMGPGGSYGYTF. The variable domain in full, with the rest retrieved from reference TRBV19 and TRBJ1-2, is DGGITQSPKYLFRKEGQNVTLSCEQNLNHDAMYWYRQDPGQGLRLIYYSQIVNDFQKGDIAEGYSVSREKKESFPLTVTSAQKNPTAFYLCASSMGPGGSYGYTFGSGTRLTVV.

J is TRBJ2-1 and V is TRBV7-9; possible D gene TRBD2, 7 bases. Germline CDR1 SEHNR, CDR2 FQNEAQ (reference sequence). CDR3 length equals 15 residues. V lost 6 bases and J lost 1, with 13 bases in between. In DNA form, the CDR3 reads TGTGCCAGCAGTCTAAGCGGGACATCCTACAATGAGCAGTTCTTC. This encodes CASSLSGTSYNEQFF.

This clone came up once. The CDR3 DNA sequence: TGTGCCAGCAGACCGGGACAGGGGATTGGGGAGCAGTACTTC. Its translation is CASRPGQGIGEQYF. This chain uses TRBV7-2 with TRBJ2-7, with 10 bases lining up with TRBD1. The CDR3 loop spans 14 amino acids. Trimming at V came to 6 bases and at J to 7 bases, leaving 9 bases not matched to a gene. Per the germline V gene, CDR1 is SGHTA and CDR2 is FQGNSA.

The CDR3 here is CASSFRGTGDTDTQYF. For the CDR3, the DNA is TGTGCCAGCAGCTTCCGCGGGACAGGGGACACAGATACGCAGTATTTT. This chain connects TRBV5-8 to TRBJ2-3; 10 nucleotides match TRBD1. This CDR3 has 16 residues. Germline V gene lookup returns CDR1 SGHTS and CDR2 YDEGEE. V trimming: 2 bases; J trimming: 2 bases; junction bases outside the gene matches: 5.

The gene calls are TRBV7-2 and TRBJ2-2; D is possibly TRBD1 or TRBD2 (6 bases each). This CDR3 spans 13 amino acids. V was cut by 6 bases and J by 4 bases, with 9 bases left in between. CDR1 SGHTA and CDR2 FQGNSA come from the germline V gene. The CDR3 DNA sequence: TGTGCCAGCAGAGGGGGGACCACCGGGGAGCTGTTTTTT. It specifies CASRGGTTGELFF.

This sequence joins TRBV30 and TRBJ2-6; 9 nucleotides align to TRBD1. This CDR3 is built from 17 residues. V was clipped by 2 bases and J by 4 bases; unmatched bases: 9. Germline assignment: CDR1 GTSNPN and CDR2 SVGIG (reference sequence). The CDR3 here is CAWSLSGTGKGANVLTF. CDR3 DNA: TGTGCCTGGAGTTTATCCGGGACAGGGAAAGGGGCCAACGTCCTGACTTTC.

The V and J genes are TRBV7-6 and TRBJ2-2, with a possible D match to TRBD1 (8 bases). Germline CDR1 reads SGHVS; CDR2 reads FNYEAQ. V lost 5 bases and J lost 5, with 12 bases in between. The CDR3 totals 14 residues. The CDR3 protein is CASSPQGGTGELFF. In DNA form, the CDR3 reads TGTGCCAGCAGCCCACAGGGGGGGACCGGGGAGCTGTTTTTT.

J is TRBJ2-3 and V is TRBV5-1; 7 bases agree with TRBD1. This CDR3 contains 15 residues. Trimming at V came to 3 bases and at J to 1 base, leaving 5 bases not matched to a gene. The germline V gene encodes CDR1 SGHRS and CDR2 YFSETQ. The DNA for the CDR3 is TGCGCCAGCAGCTCGACAGGGCCGGGCACAGATACGCAGTATTTT. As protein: CASSSTGPGTDTQYF.

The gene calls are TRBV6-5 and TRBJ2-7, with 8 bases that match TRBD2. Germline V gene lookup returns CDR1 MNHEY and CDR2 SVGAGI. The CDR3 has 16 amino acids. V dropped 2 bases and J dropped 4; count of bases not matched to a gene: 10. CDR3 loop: CASSYVGSGIGYEQYF. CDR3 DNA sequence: TGTGCCAGCAGTTACGTTGGTAGCGGGATAGGGTACGAGCAGTACTTC.

CDR3 amino acids: CASSSTSGAGELFF. The CDR3 region has the DNA TGTGCCAGCAGTTCGACTAGCGGGGCCGGGGAGCTGTTTTTT. V usage is TRBV6-1 and J usage is TRBJ2-2, with 11 bases fitting TRBD2. Germline assignment: CDR1 MNHNS and CDR2 SASEGT. V was clipped by 5 bases and J by 6 bases; unmatched bases: 2. This CDR3 contains 14 residues.

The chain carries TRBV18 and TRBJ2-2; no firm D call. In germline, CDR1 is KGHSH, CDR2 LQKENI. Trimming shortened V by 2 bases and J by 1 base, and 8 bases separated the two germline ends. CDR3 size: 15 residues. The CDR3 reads CASSPRTVNTGELFF. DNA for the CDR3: TGTGCCAGCTCACCAAGGACGGTGAACACCGGGGAGCTGTTTTTT.

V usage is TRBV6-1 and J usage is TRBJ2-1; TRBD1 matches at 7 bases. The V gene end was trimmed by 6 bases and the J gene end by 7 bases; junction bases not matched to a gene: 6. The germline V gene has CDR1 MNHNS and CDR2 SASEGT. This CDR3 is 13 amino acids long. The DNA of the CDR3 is TGTGCCAGCAGAGACAGGGTATGGAATGAGCAGTTCTTC. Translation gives CASRDRVWNEQFF.

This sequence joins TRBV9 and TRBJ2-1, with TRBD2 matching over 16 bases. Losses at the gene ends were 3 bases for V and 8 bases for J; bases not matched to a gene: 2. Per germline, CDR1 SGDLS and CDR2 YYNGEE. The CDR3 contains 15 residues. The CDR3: CASSGGTSGRDEQFF. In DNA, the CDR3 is TGTGCCAGCAGCGGCGGGACTAGCGGGAGGGATGAGCAGTTCTTC.